This T cell receptor beta chain is drawn from a study of cytomegalovirus exposure and HLA in healthy donors (dated by TCRdb to 2016 to 2017). Describing the broader study: An earlier analysis of approximately 640 of the donors reported 250 to 350 Gb of sequence data and around 120 million unique TCR beta sequences from 150 million to 200 million T cells. An early release that covered some 630 HLA-typed donors contained around 330 gigabases of sequencing data and some 87 million unique TCR sequences. The genetic ancestry cluster associated with self-reported Caucasian donors included about four fifths of the 398 genotyped donors. The study aimed to test whether signatures of past pathogen exposure could be identified by cataloging public T cell receptors. The study used immunosequencing to profile the T cell repertoires of approximately 690 subjects and linked those repertoires to cytomegalovirus serostatus. Along with the 666-subject first cohort, a separate validation cohort of over a hundred different subjects was used. High-throughput TCR immunosequencing, statistical association of individual TCRs with disease status, and machine learning were combined to predict cytomegalovirus infection status. A later analysis re-examined previously published TCR beta repertoires from 610 or so donors and added high-resolution HLA genotyping to investigate patterns of TCR occurrence. In the later analysis, no new phenotypic data were used to find candidate immune exposures; instead, reliance was placed on TCR beta sequences and their occurrence across donors. In an earlier analysis of roughly 580 of the donors, high-throughput TCR beta sequencing was used to judge whether each TCR beta V gene segment behaved as functional or pseudogenic. Donor age, sex, ethnicity and CMV serostatus were collected together with the repertoire data. In a later genetic analysis, genome-wide SNP genotypes for about three fifths of the roughly 670 donors were used, and that subset was treated as a discovery cohort. All discovery cohort repertoires had been generated on a single sequencing platform. HLA typing included class I and class II loci at four-digit resolution. The number of typed donors differed by locus: about 620-630 for A, B, C, DRB1 and DQB1; 500 to 550 for DQA1; around 610 for DPA1; and roughly 490 for DPB1. Four to six DR-DQ haplotypes were handled as single units for association and clustering, since linkage in the cohort was strong. Among roughly 370 genotyped donors of the cohort, an average of approximately 230,000 unique TCR beta nucleotide sequences were sequenced per donor, roughly 20% of them non-productive. Study-level results and caveats: In a later analysis, around 17,000 TCR beta sequences were associated with specific HLA alleles at a false discovery rate of 0.05. A later genetic analysis associated a missense DCLRE1C variant with V-gene and J-gene trimming of TCR beta chains, and an independent cohort replicated the association. According to a later analysis, TCR association rates differed among HLA loci, with DRB1 alleles showing the most associated TCRs and HLA-C alleles showing the fewest. Cytomegalovirus status was reported to be diagnosed by the classifier with high specificity and sensitivity in both the original and validation cohorts. A later genetic analysis reported fewer N-insertions in productive TCRs among donors in an Asian-associated ancestry cluster than the roughly 700-donor mean. While some public TCRs were present in many individuals, most TCR sequences turned up only very rarely across donors. Correlated functional status among segregating V segments might reflect linkage disequilibrium, but an unknown experimental factor could not be ruled out. Immune exposure information for the cohort was limited to CMV serostatus. In a later analysis, HLA-associated TCR beta chains showed more clonal expansion and lower generation probabilities than non-associated chains that were equally common. In an earlier analysis of some 500 of the donors, most TCR beta V segments appeared in productive rearrangements about 90% or about 30% of the time, broadly matching IMGT annotations. Assigning TCR associations to individual alleles was difficult when HLA alleles, especially DR and DQ, strongly co-occurred. The earlier analysis of nearly 600 of the donors excluded 15 to 20 rarely observed V segments, including chromosome 9 orphons, because counts were too low. In a later analysis, most CMV-associated TCR beta chains were found to appear HLA-restricted, with HLA associations seemingly driven largely by CMV exposure. A cluster of highly shared sequence variants was judged likely to represent a technical artifact of the sequencing pipeline. Because HLA typing was unavailable for some donors at each locus, only the typed subset was used in association tests. Three of the identified cytomegalovirus-associated TCR beta chains were confirmed in vitro to be specific for cytomegalovirus antigens. The 87-base-pair reads could not distinguish some IMGT-functional V segments, including TRBV6-2 and TRBV6-3, so those segments were excluded. According to a later analysis, parvovirus B19, influenza, CMV and Epstein-Barr virus appeared linked to several top co-occurrence clusters. According to the authors, the approach could potentially be generalized to other disease states and immunological phenotypes. The cohort was sequenced for TCR beta chains only, and without alpha or paired-chain data the features that could be detected were limited. The study gave a list of 150 to 200 TCR beta chains associated with cytomegalovirus. A further reported finding was that TCR beta sequences accurately predicted the HLA-A and HLA-B alleles for most subjects in the first cohort. The presence/absence analyses assumed that sequencing depth was roughly uniform across donors, and that assumption may not be true.

The protocol used for the library was the immunoSEQ multiplex PCR assay. A mixture of 60 forward primers for TCR Vbeta segments and 13 reverse primers for TCR Jbeta segments was used in the multiplex PCR. The CDR3 region of rearranged TCR beta genes was amplified from genomic DNA with a multiplex PCR assay. On the Illumina HiSeq System, the amplified TCR beta libraries were sequenced as 87-base-pair reads. The paper's data handling went like this. A later analysis tallied 75 million to 95 million unique TCR beta chains across the 650 to 750 repertoires, and roughly 11 million of those chains were shared by two or more donors. Raw reads were error-corrected and collapsed into unique sequences by a nearest-neighbor algorithm in which closely related sequences were merged to remove PCR and sequencing errors. V, D and J gene segments were assigned by aligning CDR3 sequences to IMGT reference sequences. For a sequence to be retained, at least a six-nucleotide match to both a V gene segment and a J gene segment was required. A rearrangement counted as productive if the CDR3 had no stop codons and remained in frame with V and J, and every other rearrangement counted as non-productive. CDR3 was defined according to IMGT convention as the region running from the second conserved V-encoded cysteine to the conserved J-encoded phenylalanine. In an earlier analysis of more than 550 of the donors, sequences lacking an unambiguous match to a single V gene segment were excluded. An earlier analysis of 587 of the donors classified V segments as functional when productive rearrangements were above 56.7% and as segregating when the standard deviation between donors was above 5%. A statistical classification framework was built to diagnose cytomegalovirus status from the catalog of TCR beta chain sequences. V and J gene assignment, in a later analysis, came from comparing TCR nucleotide sequences with IMGT/GENE-DB human TR gene sequences. The TCRdist pipeline was used in a later analysis to assign CDR3 sequences and most-parsimonious VDJ recombination scenarios. In a later analysis, each TCR beta chain was defined by its CDR3 amino acid sequence together with its V-gene family, and reads without a unique V-gene family were excluded. A later analysis removed 500 to 600 highly shared, low-generation-probability nucleotide sequences to deal with suspected cross-contamination and a sequencing artifact. In a later analysis, a clonal expansion index for each public chain was calculated from normalized within-repertoire ranks of inferred template counts. In a later analysis, generation probabilities were computed with a VDJ recombination model fitted to out-of-frame rearrangements, and the resulting probabilities were checked against IGoR. In a later analysis, TCR-TCR, TCR-HLA and TCR-CMV co-occurrence was scored with hypergeometric tests, and a repertoire-size bias correction was applied to TCR pairs. To estimate false discovery rates, a later analysis permuted the HLA or CMV assignments 20 times. In a later analysis, co-occurring TCRs were grouped using DBSCAN, with TCRdist sequence similarity added in when clustering inside HLA-allele-positive subsets. For co-occurrence clustering, repertoires with fewer than 30,000 or more than 120,000 public chains were excluded, along with a handful of repertoires with anomalous nucleotide sharing. As stored in TCRdb, this immuneACCESS dataset retains in-frame rearrangements with V and J assigned. A fraction of the clones does not appear; measured against another copy, unresolved V genes explain less than half of the discrepancy, and the remainder lacks a known reason. That table gives V, J and clone size, and the DNA gave D and trimming. The sample contains around 200,000 clones, 80% of them found a single time. 0.6% to 0.7% of the sample rests with the top ten.

The cohort was made up of about 610 healthy bone marrow donors. Cohort members were all nominally healthy when sampled, although unrecorded immune exposures were likely present. The donor tested CMV seronegative, placing the donor among the approximately 360 seronegative members of the cohort. Each donor provided a peripheral blood sample, and peripheral blood mononuclear cells were used for TCR beta sequencing. The Qiagen DNeasy Blood Extraction Kit was used to extract genomic DNA from the blood cell samples. Concerning this clone itself: Its target antigen remains unknown. No clone much larger than this one lies a single base away; base qualities are absent.

Trimming accounts for 2 bases at V and 2 bases at J, while the number of junction bases matched to no gene is 13. The germline V gene sets CDR1 to MRHNA and CDR2 to SNTAGT. The CDR3, cysteine through phenylalanine, is 18 amino acids long. Only the CDR3 part of the read is kept: 54 bases, read in frame from the first base. The sequence was obtained from a boy younger than 18 in good health and CMV-seronegative. The V and J genes are TRBV6-4 and TRBJ2-3; TRBD2 aligns with 7 central bases. Specimen: PBMCs. CDR3 sequence: CASSDTIWWEGNTDTQYF. The DNA sequence is given as TGTGCCAGCAGTGACACTATTTGGTGGGAGGGTAACACAGATACGCAGTATTTT.